The 20 T cell receptor beta chains listed next were all sequenced from one sample in a study of OX40 agonist ivuxolimab in advanced cancers. Sequencing used immunoSEQ multiplex PCR; TCRdb keeps in-frame clones, though not all of them. The top ten hold about 2.6% of the sample, which has around 87,000 clones, 85% to 95% seen once. The sequencing used CD4+ or CD8+ T cells sorted from blood, collected in a trial of the OX40 agonist ivuxolimab. The origin of the receptors is an adult with an advanced solid tumor such as melanoma, head and neck, liver or kidney cancer.

The chain joins TRBV6-5 to TRBJ1-1; maybe TRBD1 (5 bases). The CDR3 totals 15 residues. V lost 6 bases and J lost 1, with 15 bases in between. The germline V gene has CDR1 MNHEY and CDR2 SVGAGI. CDR3 amino acids: CASRPWTSSNTEAFF. The CDR3 DNA reads TGTGCCAGCAGGCCCTGGACAAGTTCGAACACTGAAGCTTTCTTT.

The chain carries TRBV7-8 and TRBJ1-2; no definite D call. V was shortened by 5 bases and J by 6 bases, with 13 bases between the two germline ends. Germline V gene data show CDR1 as SGHVS and CDR2 as FQNEAQ. The CDR3 is 13 amino acids. The CDR3 nucleotides read TGTGCCAGCAGCAACCGGCACAGAGATGGCTACACCTTC. Translated, it gives CASSNRHRDGYTF. The whole variable domain, remainder taken from reference TRBV7-8 and TRBJ1-2, is GAGVSQSPRYKVAKRGQDVALRCDPISGHVSLFWYQQALGQGPEFLTYFQNEAQLDKSGLPSDRFFAERPEGSVSTLKIQRTQQEDSAVYLCASSNRHRDGYTFGSGTRLTVV.

The J gene is TRBJ2-3, the V gene TRBV11-2; tentatively, D is TRBD2 (6 bases). The CDR3 runs 12 residues. Germline assignment: CDR1 SGHAT and CDR2 FQNNGV. The V gene lost 5 bases and the J gene lost 13 bases, with 16 bases spanning the gap. The CDR3 bases are TGTGCCAGCAGCCCCGACTACGCGGGGAAGTATTTT. Translation gives CASSPDYAGKYF.

The J gene is TRBJ1-1, the V gene TRBV27, with 7 bases fitting TRBD1. The CDR3 spans 12 residues. The ends lost 7 bases at V and 4 bases at J; junction bases unmatched: 3. Germline loops: CDR1 MNHEY, CDR2 SMNVEV (reference sequence). CDR3 DNA sequence: TGTGCCAGCACGTCAGGGGGCACTGAAGCTTTCTTT. This codes for CASTSGGTEAFF.

This chain uses TRBV5-4 with TRBJ2-7, with TRBD1 matching over 7 bases. Trimming removed 4 bases from V and 1 base from J; junction bases left unmatched: 14. From germline, CDR1 is SGHNT and CDR2 YYREEE (reference sequence). The CDR3 has 17 amino acids. In DNA, the CDR3 is TGTGCCAGCAGCCTCCAACCGGACAGGTTCTTATCCTACGAGCAGTACTTC. Its protein product is CASSLQPDRFLSYEQYF.

The chain uses TRBV15 and TRBJ2-5; either TRBD1 or TRBD2 may fit D (6 bases each). CDR3 length equals 16 residues. V lost 3 bases, J lost 1 base, and 15 bases lay in between. The germline CDR1 and CDR2 sequences are LNHNV and YYDKDF (reference sequence). In DNA form, the CDR3 reads TGTGCCACCAGCAGCACTCAAGAGGGGGGCCAAGAGACCCAGTACTTC. Its translation: CATSSTQEGGQETQYF.

Points on this clone: Other DNA variants within this sample encode the same CDR3. The chain employs TRBV19 and TRBJ2-1; TRBD1 is a possible D gene (6 bases). Germline V gives CDR1 LNHDA, CDR2 SQIVND (reference sequence). V was clipped by 6 bases and J by 7 bases, with 7 bases between them. The CDR3 is 11 amino acids. CDR3 residues: CASSTGNEQFF. The CDR3 nucleotides read TGTGCCAGTAGCACAGGGAATGAGCAGTTCTTC.

Only one count was recorded for this clone. The chain carries TRBV2 and TRBJ2-5; 10 nucleotides match TRBD1. CDR1 SNHLY and CDR2 FYNNEI come from the germline V gene. V lost 3 bases, J lost 5 bases, and 3 bases stayed unmatched. The CDR3 consists of 14 residues. The CDR3 nucleotides are TGTGCCAGCAGTGAGGGACAGGGGATCGAGACCCAGTACTTC. Residues: CASSEGQGIETQYF.

This clone was found a few times. This chain joins TRBV4-1 and TRBJ2-7, with no clear D. Trimming removed 2 bases at V and 4 bases at J, with 15 bases between. CDR3 length: 15 amino acids. The V gene's germline CDR1 is MGHRA and CDR2 YSYEKL. The CDR3 DNA sequence: TGCGCCAGCAGCCAACCAGACGAGACTCGATACGAGCAGTACTTC. Translated, it gives CASSQPDETRYEQYF.

The chain joins TRBV2 to TRBJ2-1; D assignment may be TRBD1 or TRBD2 (5 bases each). V shed 7 bases and J shed 9 bases, with 10 bases lying between them. The germline gives CDR1 SNHLY, CDR2 FYNNEI. This CDR3 has 11 residues. CDR3 region: CASTPGSEQFF. CDR3 nucleotides: TGTGCCAGCACCCCAGGGAGTGAGCAGTTCTTC.

The chain recombines TRBV2 with TRBJ2-5, with 8 bases lining up with TRBD2. Germline values: CDR1 SNHLY, CDR2 FYNNEI. The CDR3 sequence is 16 residues long. V trimming: 8 bases; J trimming: 1 base; junction bases outside the gene matches: 12. CDR3 amino acids: CASQRGHGTAQETQYF. As DNA, the CDR3 is TGTGCCAGCCAGCGGGGGCACGGGACGGCCCAAGAGACCCAGTACTTC.

V usage is TRBV2 and J usage is TRBJ2-7; D possibly corresponds to TRBD1 (5 bases). The germline V gene encodes CDR1 SNHLY and CDR2 FYNNEI. Trimming took 8 bases from V and 2 from J, leaving 13 bases between them. This CDR3 comprises 13 residues. The CDR3 nucleotides are TGTGCCAGCGGCCCAGGGCCTACCTACGAGCAGTACTTC. Translating it yields CASGPGPTYEQYF.

The CDR3 spells CASSLDRGRTYEQYF. The CDR3 DNA reads TGCGCCAGCAGCCTAGACAGGGGGCGAACCTACGAGCAGTACTTC. J is TRBJ2-7 and V is TRBV5-1; TRBD1 agrees at 10 bases. Germline V gene lookup returns CDR1 SGHRS and CDR2 YFSETQ. The CDR3 covers 15 residues. V gave up 4 bases and J gave up 2 bases; unmatched junction bases: 6.

The V and J genes are TRBV5-5 and TRBJ1-1; 8 bases match TRBD1. The CDR3 is made up of 14 amino acids. Looked up from germline, CDR1 is SGHKS and CDR2 is YYEKEE (reference sequence). V lost 0 bases to trimming and J lost 7 bases; unmatched junction nucleotides: 5. CDR3 nucleotide sequence: TGTGCCAGCAGCTTGGGACAGGGGCCGAATGAAGCTTTCTTT. Translation gives CASSLGQGPNEAFF.

The CDR3, as DNA: TGTGCCAGCAGTGTCCCAACTAGTCAGAGGTCCTACGAGCAGTACTTC. Translating it yields CASSVPTSQRSYEQYF. The chain combines TRBV2 with TRBJ2-7; a possible D gene is TRBD2 (5 bases). The V end was cut by 4 bases, the J end by 1 base, with 17 bases between. The CDR3 sequence is 16 residues long. Germline CDR1 reads SNHLY; CDR2 reads FYNNEI.

This chain connects TRBV2 to TRBJ2-1; D is tentatively TRBD1 or TRBD2 (5 bases each). The ends were cut back, 6 bases at V and 0 bases at J, with 15 bases in the middle. This CDR3 contains 16 residues. CDR1 SNHLY and CDR2 FYNNEI come from the germline V gene. The CDR3: CASRGVARSSYNEQFF. The CDR3 DNA reads TGTGCCAGCAGGGGGGTGGCGAGGAGCTCCTACAATGAGCAGTTCTTC.

This clone appeared a single time. The chain has TRBV4-3 and TRBJ1-6; 8 bases map to TRBD1. The CDR3 runs 14 residues. Germline loops: CDR1 LGHNA, CDR2 YSLEER. V lost 6 bases, J lost 14 bases, and 12 bases stayed unmatched. CDR3 loop: CASSPTDRAYALHF. The DNA of the CDR3 is TGCGCCAGCAGTCCTACGGACAGGGCCTATGCCCTCCACTTT.

The rearrangement joins TRBV27 to TRBJ2-2; 14 bases agree with TRBD2. The trim removed 7 bases at V and 1 base at J, leaving 11 bases unmatched. CDR1 MNHEY and CDR2 SMNVEV come from the germline V gene (reference sequence). The CDR3 runs 19 residues. Here the CDR3 reads CASTLEGTSGGLNTGELFF. The CDR3 nucleotides read TGTGCCAGCACCCTAGAAGGGACTAGCGGGGGTCTGAACACCGGGGAGCTGTTTTTT.

The V call is TRBV19, the J call TRBJ2-3, with 7 bases matching TRBD1. Germline V lookup: CDR1 LNHDA, CDR2 SQIVND (reference sequence). Unmatched junction bases numbered 10, after V lost 4 bases and J lost 0 bases. This CDR3 comprises 17 residues. CDR3 DNA sequence: TGTGCCAGTAGTAAGATGGTTACAGGGGCCAGCACAGATACGCAGTATTTT. Its protein product is CASSKMVTGASTDTQYF. Full variable domain (rest looked up from reference TRBV19 and TRBJ2-3): DGGITQSPKYLFRKEGQNVTLSCEQNLNHDAMYWYRQDPGQGLRLIYYSQIVNDFQKGDIAEGYSVSREKKESFPLTVTSAQKNPTAFYLCASSKMVTGASTDTQYFGPGTRLTVL.

The chain is built from TRBV5-4 and TRBJ2-3; maybe TRBD1 (6 bases). CDR3 length equals 15 residues. The V end was cut by 0 bases, the J end by 3 bases, with 11 bases between. Germline V gives CDR1 SGHNT, CDR2 YYREEE (reference sequence). CDR3 protein: CASSLAGRGTDTQYF. The CDR3 DNA reads TGTGCCAGCAGCTTGGCGGGAAGGGGGACAGATACGCAGTATTTT.